This entry concerns a single TCR beta chain. Its antigen is not identified. The donors, all of them Caucasian adults, lived in Nashville, Tennessee. The source of the sample is a study of shared clonotypes between healthy human individuals. Study as a whole: Every donor yielded three CD4 naive, three CD4 memory, two CD8 naive and one CD8 memory plate. Findings and caveats of the study: Clonotypes not shared had lower generation probabilities than those common to all four donors. In general, naive subsets displayed greater estimated richness than memory subsets did.

Some clones are missing from TCRdb's copy, which holds only in-frame ones; the method was immunoSEQ multiplex PCR. The sample consists of around 350,000 clones, less than 85% of them appearing once. Germline V lookup: CDR1 LNHNV, CDR2 YYDKDF (reference sequence). This CDR3 comprises 16 residues. Trimming shortened V by 1 base and J by 3 bases, and 16 bases separated the two germline ends. This receptor was identified in a man aged 25-45 years in good health. This sequence joins TRBV15 and TRBJ2-7; D is possibly TRBD2 (6 bases). The sequenced material came from memory CD4+ T cells sorted from blood. Subset in this sample: CD45RA-negative fraction. The CDR3 nucleotides are TGTGCCACCAGCAGAGGTGGTAGCGGCCCACTCTACGAGCAGTACTTC. As protein: CATSRGGSGPLYEQYF.